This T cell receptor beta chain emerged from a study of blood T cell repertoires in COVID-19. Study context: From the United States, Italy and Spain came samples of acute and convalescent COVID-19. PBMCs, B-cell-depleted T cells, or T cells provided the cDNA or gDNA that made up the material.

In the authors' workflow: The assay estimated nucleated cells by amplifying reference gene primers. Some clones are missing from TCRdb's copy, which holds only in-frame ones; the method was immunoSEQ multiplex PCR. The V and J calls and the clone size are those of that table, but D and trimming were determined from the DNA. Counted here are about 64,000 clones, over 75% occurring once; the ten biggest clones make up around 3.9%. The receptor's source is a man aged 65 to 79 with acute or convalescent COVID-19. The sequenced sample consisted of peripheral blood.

The CDR3 is CASSYSEAGLRQTQYF. The DNA for the CDR3 is TGTGCCAGCAGTTACTCCGAGGCAGGGCTGAGACAGACCCAGTACTTC. The J gene is TRBJ2-5, the V gene TRBV6-6, with D tentatively TRBD1 (5 bases). Trimming took 0 bases from V and 6 from J, leaving 17 bases between them. CDR3 length: 16 amino acids. Germline CDR1 and CDR2: MNHNY and SVGAGI (reference sequence).